The 8 T cell receptor beta chains presented below share a single source sample, sequenced in a study of blood T cell repertoires in COVID-19. Only in-frame clones appear in the TCRdb table, and some are missing; sequencing was by immunoSEQ multiplex PCR. The profile shows approximately 500,000 clones, around nine tenths of them singletons. The sample comprised PBMCs or T cells enriched from blood (not recorded which). Every receptor here comes from a middle-aged woman who had recovered from COVID-19.

This clone has a handful of counts. The chain recombines TRBV2 with TRBJ2-7; possible D gene TRBD1, 5 bases. This CDR3 comprises 14 residues. V was shortened by 6 bases and J by 2 bases, with 14 bases between the two germline ends. Germline CDR1 reads SNHLY; CDR2 reads FYNNEI. CDR3: CASRRQLIPYEQYF. As DNA, the CDR3 is TGTGCCAGCAGAAGACAGCTAATCCCCTACGAGCAGTACTTC.

The rearrangement uses TRBV7-8 and TRBJ2-7, with TRBD2 identical over 13 bases. The CDR3 totals 15 residues. V shed 5 bases and J 6 bases; nucleotides not matched to a gene: 7. Germline V CDR1 and CDR2: SGHVS, FQNEAQ. The CDR3 sequence: CASSPGLAGVVEQYF. For the CDR3, the DNA is TGTGCCAGCAGCCCAGGACTAGCGGGAGTGGTCGAGCAGTACTTC.

The rearrangement joins TRBV29-1 to TRBJ1-2; D unresolved. CDR3 length equals 12 residues. The V and J ends lost 4 bases and 0 bases respectively, with 6 bases between them. Per germline, CDR1 SQVTM and CDR2 ANQGSEA. The CDR3 sequence: CSVGSPNYGYTF. In DNA form, the CDR3 reads TGCAGCGTTGGGAGTCCTAACTATGGCTACACCTTC.

This rearrangement joins TRBV7-2 to TRBJ2-7; the match to TRBD1 covers 11 bases. CDR1 and CDR2 (germline): SGHTA, FQGNSA. The length of the CDR3 is 15 residues. V was clipped by 6 bases and J by 6 bases; unmatched bases: 10. The CDR3 DNA is TGTGCCAGCAGTCGTACCGGGACAGGGGGTACCGAGCAGTACTTC. It codes for CASSRTGTGGTEQYF.

The chain joins TRBV7-8 to TRBJ1-5; no definite D call. The germline V gene encodes CDR1 SGHVS and CDR2 FQNEAQ. The CDR3 has 15 residues. Trimming pared 2 bases from V and 0 bases from J, leaving 8 bases between. CDR3 sequence reads: CASSLRSYSNQPQHF. Written as DNA, the CDR3 is TGTGCCAGCAGCTTACGGAGTTATAGCAATCAGCCCCAGCATTTT.

The DNA of the CDR3 is TGTGCCATCAGGGGACAGGGGGCGAACACCGGGGAGCTGTTTTTT. It is translated as CAIRGQGANTGELFF. The chain carries TRBV10-3 and TRBJ2-2; the match to TRBD1 covers 11 bases. Germline CDR1 is ENHRY and CDR2 is SYGVKD. V was clipped by 6 bases and J by 0 bases; unmatched bases: 0. The CDR3 extends over 15 amino acids.

This clone was recorded once. In nucleotides, the CDR3 is TGCGCCAGCAGCGGGAGACAGGGGACAGATACGCAGTATTTT. This translates into CASSGRQGTDTQYF. The genes are TRBV5-1 and TRBJ2-3; the match to TRBD1 covers 8 bases. CDR3 length equals 14 residues. V dropped 4 bases and J dropped 3; count of bases not matched to a gene: 4. The germline gives CDR1 SGHRS, CDR2 YFSETQ.

The V call is TRBV6-5, the J call TRBJ2-1, with TRBD1 matching over 10 bases. The CDR3 has 16 amino acids. V was pared by 1 base and J by 4 bases, with 4 bases of the junction left unmatched. CDR1 MNHEY and CDR2 SVGAGI come from the germline V gene. DNA for the CDR3: TGTGCCAGCAGTTACTTTGGGACAGGGGCATACAATGAGCAGTTCTTC. This codes for CASSYFGTGAYNEQFF.